This is a list of T cell receptor beta chains from one sample in a study of CD8 T cells in ankylosing spondylitis. TCRdb used MiXCR to reprocess the 5' RACE reads, holding one entry per CDR3 protein. This table holds a few hundred thousand distinct CDR3 sequences, 20% found once. Sequencing was performed on blood, either unsorted or a sorted T cell fraction (not recorded which). The receptors were gathered from a male donor with ankylosing spondylitis or in good health (not recorded which). Each CDR3 is given with its conserved first and last residue. A D gene is named only where the DNA matches it firmly. Clone size is stated in some rows and not others, as once, few, many or a class when expanded.

v_gene	d_gene	j_gene	abundance	CDR3nt	CDR3aa
TRBV5-1	.	TRBJ2-7	few	TGCGCCAGCAGCTTGTCGGGCGCCTACGAGCAGTACTTC	CASSLSGAYEQYF
TRBV9	.	TRBJ2-1	few	TGTGCCAGCAGCGTAGGTGTCCCGGACTACCTCAATGAGCAGTTCTTC	CASSVGVPDYLNEQFF
TRBV5-1	.	TRBJ2-7	many	TGCGCCAGCAGCGGCAGGACCTCCTACGAGCAGTACTTC	CASSGRTSYEQYF
TRBV5-1	.	TRBJ2-5	few	TGCGCCAGCGTTGGCAGCAACCAAGAGACCCAGTACTTC	CASVGSNQETQYF
TRBV24-1	TRBD2	TRBJ2-3	.	TGTGCCACCAGTGATTTGGGGGGACTAGCGGAGAAGGGTACGCAGTATTTT	CATSDLGGLAEKGTQYF
TRBV7-9	TRBD1	TRBJ2-7	.	TGTGCCAGCAGGGGGGGGACAGGGGACTACGAGCAGTACTTC	CASRGGTGDYEQYF
TRBV6-1	.	TRBJ2-5	few	TGTGCCAGCAGAGGTCCTGGACAGCAAGAGACCCAGTACTTC	CASRGPGQQETQYF
TRBV6-1	TRBD1	TRBJ2-7	few	TGTGCCAGCAGTGAACGGGGACAGGCAAACGAGCAGTACTTC	CASSERGQANEQYF
TRBV27	.	TRBJ2-1	.	TGTGCCAGCAGTTCAATCTCCTACAATGAGCAGTTCTTC	CASSSISYNEQFF
TRBV6-5	.	TRBJ2-2	.	TGTGCCAGCAGTTCCAAGAACACCGGGGAGCTGTTTTTT	CASSSKNTGELFF
TRBV7-9	.	TRBJ1-4	few	TGTGCCAGCAGCCACACTGTGGGTTATGAAAAACTGTTTTTT	CASSHTVGYEKLFF
TRBV7-9	.	TRBJ1-2	few	TGTGCCAGCAGCTTACCAGGGCCCAACTATGGCTACACCTTC	CASSLPGPNYGYTF
TRBV20-1	.	TRBJ2-2	few	TGCAGTGCCACAGCACAGGGCAGCGGGGAGCTGTTTTTT	CSATAQGSGELFF
TRBV7-2	TRBD1	TRBJ2-2	few	TGTGCCAGCAGCTTAGACAGGGGGCTTAGGGAGCTGTTTTTT	CASSLDRGLRELFF
TRBV19	.	TRBJ1-1	.	TGTGCCAGTAGTATAGATCTAGGGTCCGCTGAAGCTTTCTTT	CASSIDLGSAEAFF
TRBV20-1	.	TRBJ2-3	few	TGCAGTGCTAGAGATCTCGATCTCATTAGCACAGATACGCAGTATTTT	CSARDLDLISTDTQYF
TRBV4-2	.	TRBJ2-7	.	TGTGCCAGCAGCCAAGATCTGGGAGACCCAGCCTACGAGCAGTACTTC	CASSQDLGDPAYEQYF
TRBV4-1	TRBD1	TRBJ1-1	.	TGCGCCAGCAGCCCCAGGGACAGGCGGAACACTGAAGCTTTCTTT	CASSPRDRRNTEAFF
TRBV29-1	.	TRBJ2-1	many	TGCAGCGCCCGGGAACAGTACAATGAGCAGTTCTTC	CSAREQYNEQFF
TRBV12-3/TRBV12-4	.	TRBJ2-1	.	TGTGCCAGCAGTCCCCCCTCGACAGTGAATGAGCAGTTCTTC	CASSPPSTVNEQFF
TRBV9	TRBD1	TRBJ2-3	.	TGTGCCAGCAGCGACCGACTACCGAGGGGGCTTACAGATACGCAGTATTTT	CASSDRLPRGLTDTQYF
TRBV28	.	TRBJ2-7	.	TGTGCCAGCAGTTACAGCATCAACCTCTACGAGCAGTACTTC	CASSYSINLYEQYF
TRBV20-1	TRBD1	TRBJ2-3	.	TGCAGTGCTTCCGGGACAGCTAGCACAGATACGCAGTATTTT	CSASGTASTDTQYF
TRBV28	TRBD1	TRBJ1-5	many	TGTGCCAGCAACCACAGGGGGCTCGGCAATCAGCCCCAGCATTTT	CASNHRGLGNQPQHF
TRBV12-3/TRBV12-4	.	TRBJ1-4	.	TGTGCCAGCAGTTGGGGGTATAAAGATGAAAAACTGTTTTTT	CASSWGYKDEKLFF
TRBV3-1	TRBD1	TRBJ2-7	.	TGTGCCAGCAGCGAAAAATGGACAGGGGCCTACGAGCAGTACTTC	CASSEKWTGAYEQYF
TRBV7-9	.	TRBJ2-1	.	TGTGCCAGCAGCTTAGATTATTCAGGGTGGGATGAGCAGTTCTTC	CASSLDYSGWDEQFF
TRBV6-1	.	TRBJ2-2	few	TGTGCCAGCACTGAGGGGCGGCACACCGGGGAGCTGTTTTTT	CASTEGRHTGELFF
TRBV20-1	.	TRBJ2-7	few	TGCAGTGCTAGATGGCACGAGCAGTACTTC	CSARWHEQYF
TRBV4-2	.	TRBJ1-2	.	TGTGCCAGCAGCCAAGTAGGGGTGGTGGGCTATGGCTACACCTTC	CASSQVGVVGYGYTF
TRBV2	.	TRBJ2-7	.	TGTGCCAGCACCCTGGGGAACTCCTACAACGAGCAGTACTTC	CASTLGNSYNEQYF
TRBV4-1	.	TRBJ2-1	few	TGCGCCAGCAGCCGGATGCCGGGAGTGGGGAATGAGCAGTTCTTC	CASSRMPGVGNEQFF
TRBV29-1	TRBD1	TRBJ2-7	.	TGCAGCGTTGAGAATTACAGGGGAGAGCAGTACTTC	CSVENYRGEQYF
TRBV29-1	.	TRBJ2-3	few	TGCAGCGCCAACCGAGATACGCAGTATTTT	CSANRDTQYF
TRBV6-1	TRBD2	TRBJ2-7	.	TGTGCCAGCAGTGTGTCGAGCGGGAGCTCCTACGAGCAGTACTTC	CASSVSSGSSYEQYF
TRBV9	.	TRBJ2-3	few	TGTGCCAGCAGCGTCGGGAGCACAGATACGCAGTATTTT	CASSVGSTDTQYF
TRBV19	TRBD1	TRBJ2-1	.	TGTGCCAGTAGACAGGGGCGTGAGCAGTTCTTC	CASRQGREQFF
TRBV9	.	TRBJ2-3	few	TGTGCCAGCAGCGTGGAACAGATTGATACGCAGTATTTT	CASSVEQIDTQYF
TRBV20-1	TRBD1	TRBJ2-2	.	TGCAGTGCTAGAAGACAGGGGGGGGTCGGGGAGCTGTTTTTT	CSARRQGGVGELFF
TRBV12-3/TRBV12-4	.	TRBJ1-1	many	TGTGCCAGCAGTTCAGGGGCCAACACTGAAGCTTTCTTT	CASSSGANTEAFF
TRBV19	TRBD2	TRBJ2-7	.	TGTGCCAGTAGTGAGGGACTAGCGGGGCCCTACGAGCAGTACTTC	CASSEGLAGPYEQYF
TRBV6-1	TRBD1	TRBJ2-4	.	TGTGCCAGCAGTCCCCGGGACAGCCAAAACATTCAGTACTTC	CASSPRDSQNIQYF
TRBV9	.	TRBJ2-7	.	TGTGCCAGCAGCGTAGGGGCAGACCCCAGCTACGAGCAGTACTTC	CASSVGADPSYEQYF
TRBV10-1	.	TRBJ2-1	.	TGCGCCAGCAGTGAGAGGACAGACTTAACCCGCTACAATGAGCAGTTCTTC	CASSERTDLTRYNEQFF